This T cell receptor beta chain emerged from a study of blood T cell repertoires in COVID-19. During active infection, Seattle patients enrolled and were then monitored through disease. This table comes from immunoSEQ multiplex PCR, and its TCRdb copy is limited to in-frame clones, with some not included. Among roughly 190,000 clones, less than 95% were seen once, and the ten largest hold roughly 0.76%. This CDR3 is built from 16 residues. V trimming: 4 bases; J trimming: 3 bases; junction bases outside the gene matches: 7. Germline CDR1 reads LGHDT; CDR2 reads YNNKEL (reference sequence). The source of this sequence is a man in his thirties or forties with COVID-19, enrolled during active disease. The rearrangement uses TRBV3-1 (or the pseudogene TRBV3-2) and TRBJ1-3, with 9 positions matching TRBD1. Sequencing was carried out using peripheral blood. CDR3 in DNA: TGTGCCAGCAGCCTAAGGGACAGGGTTGGTGGAAACACCATATATTTT. This gives the protein CASSLRDRVGGNTIYF.